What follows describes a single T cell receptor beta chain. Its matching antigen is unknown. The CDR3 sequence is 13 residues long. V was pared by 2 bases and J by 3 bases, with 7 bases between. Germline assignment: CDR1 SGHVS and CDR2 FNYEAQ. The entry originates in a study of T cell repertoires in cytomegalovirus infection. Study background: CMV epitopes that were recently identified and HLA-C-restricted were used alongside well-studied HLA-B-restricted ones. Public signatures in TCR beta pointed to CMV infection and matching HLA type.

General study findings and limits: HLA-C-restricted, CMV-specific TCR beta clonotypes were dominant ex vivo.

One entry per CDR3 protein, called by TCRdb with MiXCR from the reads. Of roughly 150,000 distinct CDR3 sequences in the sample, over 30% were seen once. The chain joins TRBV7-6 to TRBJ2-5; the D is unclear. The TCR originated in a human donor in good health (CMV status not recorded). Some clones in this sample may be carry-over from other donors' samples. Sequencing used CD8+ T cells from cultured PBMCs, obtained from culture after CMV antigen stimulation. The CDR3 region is CASSLPWKETQYF. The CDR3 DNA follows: TGTGCCAGCAGCTTACCGTGGAAAGAGACCCAGTACTTC.